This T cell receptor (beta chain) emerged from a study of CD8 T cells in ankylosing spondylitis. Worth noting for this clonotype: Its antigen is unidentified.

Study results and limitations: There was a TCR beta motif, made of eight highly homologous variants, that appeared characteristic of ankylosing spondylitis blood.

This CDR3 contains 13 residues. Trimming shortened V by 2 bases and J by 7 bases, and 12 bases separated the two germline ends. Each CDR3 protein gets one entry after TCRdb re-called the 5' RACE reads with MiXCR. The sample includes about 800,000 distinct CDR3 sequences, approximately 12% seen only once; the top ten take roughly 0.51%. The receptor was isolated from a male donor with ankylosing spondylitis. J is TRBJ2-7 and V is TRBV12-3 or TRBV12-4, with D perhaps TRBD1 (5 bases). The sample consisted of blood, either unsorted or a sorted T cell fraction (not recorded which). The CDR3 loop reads CASSLRGFGEQYF. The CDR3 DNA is TGTGCCAGCAGTTTAAGGGGATTCGGAGAGCAGTACTTC.